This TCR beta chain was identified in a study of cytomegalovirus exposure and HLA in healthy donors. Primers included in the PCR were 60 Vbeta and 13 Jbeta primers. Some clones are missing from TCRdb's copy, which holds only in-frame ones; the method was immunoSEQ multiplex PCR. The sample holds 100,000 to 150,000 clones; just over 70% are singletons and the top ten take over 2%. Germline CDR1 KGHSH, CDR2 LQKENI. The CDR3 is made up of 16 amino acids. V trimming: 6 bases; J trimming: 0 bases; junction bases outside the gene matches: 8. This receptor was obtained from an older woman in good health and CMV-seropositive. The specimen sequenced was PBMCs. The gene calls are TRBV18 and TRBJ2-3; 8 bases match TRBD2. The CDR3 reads CASSPSGGTSTDTQYF. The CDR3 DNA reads TGTGCCAGCTCCCCCTCGGGGGGGACTAGCACAGATACGCAGTATTTT.